Each of the 8 T cell receptor beta chains below was sequenced from the same sample in a study of blood T cell repertoires in COVID-19. The method was immunoSEQ multiplex PCR; TCRdb's version includes in-frame clones alone and lacks a portion of them. The sample shows just over 250,000 clones, approximately 91% of them seen only once. The sequenced material came from peripheral blood. These receptors were collected from a person aged 18-35 years with COVID-19, enrolled during active disease.

The chain employs TRBV7-8 and TRBJ2-4; the match to TRBD2 covers 11 bases. CDR3 size: 23 residues. Germline CDR1 and CDR2: SGHVS and FQNEAQ. V lost 5 bases to trimming and J lost 0 bases; unmatched junction nucleotides: 24. The CDR3 nucleotides read TGTGCCAGCAGCCGGGGGCGGTCACTAGCGGGAGTGACTACTGGGACAGCCAAAAACATTCAGTACTTC. This translates into CASSRGRSLAGVTTGTAKNIQYF.

V gene TRBV6-5 combines with J gene TRBJ2-5; 9 bases are a match to TRBD2. CDR3 size: 15 residues. V dropped 6 bases and J dropped 5; count of bases not matched to a gene: 10. Germline loops: CDR1 MNHEY, CDR2 SVGAGI. The CDR3 protein is CASRHKGLAQETQYF. CDR3 sequence (DNA): TGTGCCAGCAGACATAAGGGACTAGCCCAGGAGACCCAGTACTTC.

The genes are TRBV3-1 (or the pseudogene TRBV3-2) and TRBJ2-3; 10 bases are shared with TRBD2. CDR3 length: 16 residues. The V gene end was trimmed by 6 bases and the J gene end by 0 bases; junction bases not matched to a gene: 6. The germline V gene has CDR1 LGHDT and CDR2 YNNKEL (reference sequence). CDR3 DNA: TGTGCCAGCAGTCGGACTAGCGGAACTAGCACAGATACGCAGTATTTT. Translating gives CASSRTSGTSTDTQYF.

This rearrangement joins TRBV7-2 to TRBJ2-5, with TRBD1 identical over 8 bases. The CDR3 covers 14 residues. V shed 6 bases and J 4 bases; nucleotides not matched to a gene: 7. The germline V gene encodes CDR1 SGHTA and CDR2 FQGNSA. CDR3 residues: CASSDRGSLETQYF. The CDR3 DNA sequence: TGTGCCAGCAGTGACAGGGGTTCTTTAGAGACCCAGTACTTC.

V is TRBV3-1 (or the pseudogene TRBV3-2) and J is TRBJ1-1; the match to TRBD1 covers 7 bases. CDR3 size: 13 residues. V gave up 5 bases and J gave up 3 bases; unmatched junction bases: 3. Germline assignment: CDR1 LGHDT and CDR2 YNNKEL (reference sequence). DNA for the CDR3: TGTGCCAGCAGCGGACAGGCGGACACTGAAGCTTTCTTT. This gives the protein CASSGQADTEAFF.

V is TRBV4-1 and J is TRBJ1-2, with a tentative D call TRBD1 (5 bases). Germline V gene lookup returns CDR1 MGHRA and CDR2 YSYEKL. The CDR3 contains 15 residues. V was cut by 3 bases and J by 6 bases, with 17 bases left in between. CDR3 nucleotides: TGCGCCAGCAGCCACCAAGGCCGGTTAGGGGATGGCTACACCTTC. Its translation is CASSHQGRLGDGYTF.

The count of this clone is one. This chain uses TRBV3-1 (or the pseudogene TRBV3-2) with TRBJ2-1, with D possibly being TRBD2 (5 bases). V was trimmed by 6 bases and J by 8 bases, leaving 11 bases between them. Germline V gene lookup returns CDR1 LGHDT and CDR2 YNNKEL (reference sequence). The CDR3 covers 12 residues. The CDR3 bases are TGTGCCAGCAGAGACGGACTCCATGAGCAGTTCTTC. Its translation: CASRDGLHEQFF.

Remarks on this clone: This specimen includes other DNA sequences encoding the same CDR3. The chain uses TRBV7-3 and TRBJ2-2; no firm D call. Germline V CDR1 and CDR2: SGHTA, FQGTGA. V was cut by 4 bases and J by 0 bases, with 3 bases left in between. CDR3 length equals 13 residues. This CDR3 reads CASSSPNTGELFF. The DNA for the CDR3 is TGTGCCAGCAGCTCTCCGAACACCGGGGAGCTGTTTTTT.